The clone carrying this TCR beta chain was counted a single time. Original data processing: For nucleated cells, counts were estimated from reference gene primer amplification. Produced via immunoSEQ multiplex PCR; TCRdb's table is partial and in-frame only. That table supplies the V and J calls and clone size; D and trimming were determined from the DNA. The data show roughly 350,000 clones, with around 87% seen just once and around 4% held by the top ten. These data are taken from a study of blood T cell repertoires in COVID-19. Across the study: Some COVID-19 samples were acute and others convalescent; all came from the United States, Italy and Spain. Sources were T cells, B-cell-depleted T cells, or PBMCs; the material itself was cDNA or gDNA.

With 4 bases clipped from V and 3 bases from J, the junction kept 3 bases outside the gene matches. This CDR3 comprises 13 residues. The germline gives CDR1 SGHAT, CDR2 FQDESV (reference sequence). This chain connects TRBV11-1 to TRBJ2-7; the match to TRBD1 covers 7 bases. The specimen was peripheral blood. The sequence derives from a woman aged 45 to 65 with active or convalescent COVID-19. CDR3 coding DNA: TGTGCCAGCAGCTCTGACAGGGACTACGAGCAGTACTTC. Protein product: CASSSDRDYEQYF.